Given below is one T cell receptor (beta chain) in context. The antigen remains undetermined. This record belongs to a study of OX40 agonist ivuxolimab in advanced cancers. Looking at the study overall: Ivuxolimab doses were 0.01, 0.1, 0.3, 1.5, 3 or 10 mg/kg every 2 weeks. Partial responses, seen in three patients, involved one hepatocellular carcinoma and two cutaneous melanomas. Study-wide results and caveats: Low levels of normalized T-cell clonal expansion also appeared in some nonresponders. CD8+ T cells (on average) carried more expanded clones than CD4+ T cells.

The CDR3 runs 14 residues. Deletions cut 3 bases from V and 2 bases from J, with 13 bases between. CDR1 is SQVTM, CDR2 ANQGSEA, per germline. Clones were read by immunoSEQ multiplex PCR, and TCRdb kept only the in-frame ones, dropping some. The sample comprises tens of thousands of clones, around 80% of which are singletons, and about 1.5% rests with the top ten. The chain combines TRBV29-1 with TRBJ2-5, with D tentatively TRBD2 (5 bases). The material was CD4+ or CD8+ T cells sorted from blood, obtained in a trial of the OX40 agonist ivuxolimab. The sequence derives from an adult with an advanced solid tumor such as melanoma, head and neck, liver or kidney cancer. The CDR3 spells CSVDAGGSQETQYF. In nucleotides, the CDR3 is TGCAGCGTTGATGCAGGTGGGAGTCAAGAGACCCAGTACTTC.